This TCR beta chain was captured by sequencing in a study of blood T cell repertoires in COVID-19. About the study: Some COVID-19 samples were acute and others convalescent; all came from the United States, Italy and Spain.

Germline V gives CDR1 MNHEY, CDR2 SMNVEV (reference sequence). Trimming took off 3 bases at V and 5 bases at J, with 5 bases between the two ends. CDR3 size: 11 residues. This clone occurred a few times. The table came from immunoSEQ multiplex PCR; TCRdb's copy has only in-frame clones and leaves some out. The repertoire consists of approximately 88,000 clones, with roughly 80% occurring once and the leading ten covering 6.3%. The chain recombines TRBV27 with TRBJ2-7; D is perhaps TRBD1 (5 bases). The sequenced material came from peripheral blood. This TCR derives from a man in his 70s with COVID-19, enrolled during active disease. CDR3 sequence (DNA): TGTGCCAGCAGTTTGGGGCACGAGCAGTACTTC. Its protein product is CASSLGHEQYF.